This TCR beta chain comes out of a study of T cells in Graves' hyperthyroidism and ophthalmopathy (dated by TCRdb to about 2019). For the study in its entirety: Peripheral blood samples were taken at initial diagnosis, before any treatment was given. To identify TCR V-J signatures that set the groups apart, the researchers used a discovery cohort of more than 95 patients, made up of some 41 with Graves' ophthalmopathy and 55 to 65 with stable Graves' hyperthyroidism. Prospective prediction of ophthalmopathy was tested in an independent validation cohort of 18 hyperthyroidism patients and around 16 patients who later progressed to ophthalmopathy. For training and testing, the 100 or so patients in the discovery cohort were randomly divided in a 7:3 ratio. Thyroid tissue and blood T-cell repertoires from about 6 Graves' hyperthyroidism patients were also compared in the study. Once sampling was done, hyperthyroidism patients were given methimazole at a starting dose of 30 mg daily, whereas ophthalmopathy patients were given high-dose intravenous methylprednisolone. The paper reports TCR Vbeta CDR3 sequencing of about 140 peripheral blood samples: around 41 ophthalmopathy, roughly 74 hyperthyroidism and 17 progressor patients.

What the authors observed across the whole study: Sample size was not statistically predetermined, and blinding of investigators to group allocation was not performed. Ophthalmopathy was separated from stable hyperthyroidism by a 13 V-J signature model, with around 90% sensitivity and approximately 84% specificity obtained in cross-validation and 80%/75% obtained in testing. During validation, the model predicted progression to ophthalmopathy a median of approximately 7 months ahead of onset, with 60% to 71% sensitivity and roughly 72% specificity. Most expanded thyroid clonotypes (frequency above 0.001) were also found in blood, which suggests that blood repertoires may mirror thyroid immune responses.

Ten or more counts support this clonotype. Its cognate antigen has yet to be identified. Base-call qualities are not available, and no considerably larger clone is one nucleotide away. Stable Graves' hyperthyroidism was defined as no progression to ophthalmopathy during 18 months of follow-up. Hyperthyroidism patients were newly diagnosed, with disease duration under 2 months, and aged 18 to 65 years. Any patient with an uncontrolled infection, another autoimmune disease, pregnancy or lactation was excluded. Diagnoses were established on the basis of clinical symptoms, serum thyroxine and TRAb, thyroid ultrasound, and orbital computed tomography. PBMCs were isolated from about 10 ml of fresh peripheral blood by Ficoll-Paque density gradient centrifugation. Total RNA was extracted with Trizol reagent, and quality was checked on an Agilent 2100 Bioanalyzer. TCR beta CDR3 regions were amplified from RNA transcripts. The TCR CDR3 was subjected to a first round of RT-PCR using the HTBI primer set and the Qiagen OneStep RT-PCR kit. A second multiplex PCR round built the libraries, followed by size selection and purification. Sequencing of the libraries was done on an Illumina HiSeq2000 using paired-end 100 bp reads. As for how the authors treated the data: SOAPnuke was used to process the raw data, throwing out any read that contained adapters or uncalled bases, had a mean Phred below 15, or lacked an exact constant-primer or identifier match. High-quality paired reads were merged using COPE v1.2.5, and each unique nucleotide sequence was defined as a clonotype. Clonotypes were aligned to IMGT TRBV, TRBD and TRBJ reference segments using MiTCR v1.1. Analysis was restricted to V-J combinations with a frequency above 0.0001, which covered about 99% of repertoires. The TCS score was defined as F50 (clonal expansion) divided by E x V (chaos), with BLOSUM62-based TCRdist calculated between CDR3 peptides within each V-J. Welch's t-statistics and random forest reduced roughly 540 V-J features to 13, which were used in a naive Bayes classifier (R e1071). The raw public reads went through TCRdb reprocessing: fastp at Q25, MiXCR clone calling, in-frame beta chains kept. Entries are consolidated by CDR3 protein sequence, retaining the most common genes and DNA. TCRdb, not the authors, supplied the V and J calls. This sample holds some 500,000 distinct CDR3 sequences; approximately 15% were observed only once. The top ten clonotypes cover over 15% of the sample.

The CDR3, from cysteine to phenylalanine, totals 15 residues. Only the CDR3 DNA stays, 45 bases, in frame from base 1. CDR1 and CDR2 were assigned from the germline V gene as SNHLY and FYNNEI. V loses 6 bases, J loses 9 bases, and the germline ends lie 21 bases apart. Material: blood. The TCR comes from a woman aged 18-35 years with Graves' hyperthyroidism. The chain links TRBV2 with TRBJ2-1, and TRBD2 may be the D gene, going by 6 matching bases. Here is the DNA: TGTGCCAGCAGAACACTGGGAGGTGGGCGATTTGAGCAGTTCTTC. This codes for CASRTLGGGRFEQFF.